What follows are 2 T cell receptor beta chains derived from one specimen sequenced in a study of shared clonotypes between healthy human individuals. Libraries were prepared by immunoSEQ multiplex PCR; TCRdb keeps only in-frame clonotypes and omits some of them. The sample contains under 2,500,000 clones, approximately 96% of which appear only once. Sample: naive CD4+ T cells sorted from blood. This sample's subset: CD45RA+ positively selected. These receptors were obtained from a man aged 18 to 29 in good health.

CDR3 region: CASSEAGLHYGYTF. As DNA, the CDR3 is TGTGCCAGCAGTGAGGCAGGACTGCACTATGGCTACACCTTC. This chain connects TRBV2 to TRBJ1-2, with unresolved D. Trimming cost V 3 bases and J 3 bases, with 11 bases left between them. Germline CDR1 and CDR2: SNHLY and FYNNEI. This CDR3 has 14 residues.

Notes on this clone: This sample includes further DNA sequences coding for the same CDR3. This sequence joins TRBV18 and TRBJ2-7, with D maybe TRBD1 (6 bases). This CDR3 comprises 13 residues. Trimming removed 6 bases from V and 1 base from J, with 10 bases in between. The germline gives CDR1 KGHSH, CDR2 LQKENI. The CDR3 reads CASSPRGSYEQYF. CDR3 coding DNA: TGTGCCAGCTCCCCCAGGGGTTCCTACGAGCAGTACTTC.